Presented here are 17 T cell receptor beta chains from one specimen sequenced in a study of human T cells and chemical hapten exposure. The time point is: pre-sensitization, week 0. As for treatment: therapeutic diphenylcyclopropenone sensitization with weekly scalp DPC. Each CDR3 protein gets one entry after TCRdb re-called the RACE reads with MiXCR. The table lists more than 250,000 distinct CDR3 sequences, approximately 7.5% of them singletons. Here the sequenced sample was whole blood, taken in connection with sensitization to the hapten diphenylcyclopropenone (DPC). Receptors originate from a man aged 18 to 35 with alopecia areata. Some clones in this sample may be carry-over from other donors' samples.

The V and J genes are TRBV7-2 and TRBJ1-4; 9 bases agree with TRBD1. CDR1 and CDR2 from the germline V gene are SGHTA and FQGNSA. The CDR3 extends over 15 amino acids. The J segment lost 6 bases and the V segment lost 4 bases, leaving 6 bases of the junction unmatched. The CDR3 DNA reads as TGTGCCAGCAGCTGGACAGGGGATCAGGATGAAAAACTGTTTTTT. Its translation: CASSWTGDQDEKLFF.

This clonotype appeared many times. This chain uses TRBV4-3 with TRBJ2-2, with D perhaps assigned TRBD1 or TRBD2 (6 bases each). CDR1 is LGHNA, CDR2 YSLEER, per germline. V lost 1 base and J 5 bases, leaving 23 bases between the germline ends. The CDR3 is made up of 19 amino acids. In nucleotides, the CDR3 is TGCGCCAGCAGCCAAGCACTGGACGGGGGCGCGGGCTCTACCGGGGAGCTGTTTTTT. Translating gives CASSQALDGGAGSTGELFF.

CDR3 region: CASSLLTRNTEAFF. The CDR3 DNA reads TGTGCCAGCAGCTTATTGACTAGGAACACTGAAGCTTTCTTT. The rearrangement links TRBV11-2 to TRBJ1-1; D uncertain. Germline CDR1 reads SGHAT; CDR2 reads FQNNGV. Trimming cost V 2 bases and J 1 base, with 8 bases left between them. CDR3 length equals 14 residues.

This clonotype was detected only a few times. The rearrangement uses TRBV9 and TRBJ1-3; 7 nucleotides line up with TRBD1. V lost 4 bases, J lost 1 base, and 8 bases stayed unmatched. CDR1 SGDLS and CDR2 YYNGEE come from the germline V gene. This CDR3 has 16 amino acids. The CDR3 DNA follows: TGTGCCAGCAGCACAAGACAGGGCCTATCTGGAAACACCATATATTTT. This encodes CASSTRQGLSGNTIYF.

The chain has TRBV20-1 and TRBJ1-6; D unresolved. Germline V gene data show CDR1 as DFQATT and CDR2 as SNEGSKA (reference sequence). There are 18 residues in the CDR3. The ends were cut back, 5 bases at V and 0 bases at J, with 20 bases in the middle. This chain's CDR3 is CSAAQTGIFSSYNSPLHF. DNA of the CDR3: TGCAGTGCTGCCCAGACCGGGATATTTAGCTCCTATAATTCACCCCTCCACTTT.

V gene TRBV7-6 combines with J gene TRBJ1-2; 7 nucleotides align to TRBD1. Germline V gene data show CDR1 as SGHVS and CDR2 as FNYEAQ. The CDR3 consists of 14 residues. V lost 5 bases, J lost 8 bases, and 11 bases stayed unmatched. The CDR3 region has the DNA TGTGCCAGCAGCCCAGGACAGGAAGAAGGAGGCTACACCTTC. Its protein product is CASSPGQEEGGYTF.

The CDR3 coding sequence is TGTGCCAGCAGCCCCACGTACAGGAACGAGCAGTACTTC. Encoded protein: CASSPTYRNEQYF. The chain recombines TRBV9 with TRBJ2-7, with D perhaps TRBD1 (5 bases). Germline CDR1 and CDR2: SGDLS and YYNGEE. Deletions cut 4 bases from V and 5 bases from J, with 13 bases between. CDR3 length equals 13 residues.

This clonotype occurred a few times. The chain couples TRBV21-1 to TRBJ1-6. TRBV21-1 is termed a pseudogene. The CDR3 length is 17 residues. CDR3 in amino acids: CASRPRGGKVMNSPLHF. In nucleotides, the CDR3 is TGTGCCAGCAGGCCCAGGGGAGGGAAGGTGATGAATTCACCCCTCCACTTT.

A few counts support this clonotype. The rearrangement uses TRBV4-3 and TRBJ2-1; TRBD1 matches 8 bases. This CDR3 spans 15 amino acids. Germline CDR1 is LGHNA and CDR2 is YSLEER. V gave up 4 bases and J gave up 6 bases; unmatched junction bases: 8. CDR3 sequence: CASSLDRVGVNEQFF. CDR3 nucleotide sequence: TGCGCCAGCAGCCTGGACAGGGTTGGGGTCAATGAGCAGTTCTTC.

V is TRBV3-1 and J is TRBJ2-2; 8 nucleotides agree with TRBD1. Looked up from germline, CDR1 is LGHDT and CDR2 is YNNKEL (reference sequence). This CDR3 is built from 15 residues. Trimming at V came to 4 bases and at J to 3 bases, leaving 4 bases not matched to a gene. CDR3 coding DNA: TGTGCCAGCAGCCCCCCGGGACAGGACACCGGGGAGCTGTTTTTT. Translation gives CASSPPGQDTGELFF.

This chain uses TRBV10-3 with TRBJ2-2; 7 bases are a match to TRBD1. The V and J ends lost 6 bases and 0 bases, in that order; junction bases with no gene match: 1. This CDR3 is built from 14 residues. From germline, CDR1 is ENHRY and CDR2 SYGVKD. The DNA for the CDR3 is TGTGCCATCAGGGGGACAGCGAACACCGGGGAGCTGTTTTTT. It codes for CAIRGTANTGELFF.

The chain has TRBV28 and TRBJ2-7; TRBD1 is a possible D gene (5 bases). This CDR3 has 11 residues. The germline CDR1 and CDR2 sequences are MDHEN and SYDVKM. Trimming pared 4 bases from V and 13 bases from J, leaving 14 bases between. The CDR3 spells CASSSEMGLYF. CDR3 sequence (DNA): TGTGCCAGCAGTTCCGAGATGGGGCTATACTTC.

V and J are TRBV10-3 and TRBJ2-7, with D uncertain. V gave up 0 bases and J gave up 6 bases, with 6 bases separating them. The CDR3 consists of 12 residues. The germline V gene has CDR1 ENHRY and CDR2 SYGVKD. CDR3 region: CAISESGREQYV. CDR3 DNA: TGTGCCATCAGTGAGTCAGGGCGCGAGCAGTACGTC.

V is TRBV11-2 and J is TRBJ2-7, with 9 bases aligning to TRBD1. Germline trimming cut 5 bases from V and 5 bases from J; bases unmatched to any gene: 7. The CDR3 is 14 amino acids. Looked up from germline, CDR1 is SGHAT and CDR2 is FQNNGV. This CDR3 reads CASSLRTGDDEQYF. The DNA for the CDR3 is TGTGCCAGCAGCCTAAGGACAGGGGACGACGAGCAGTACTTC.

The chain uses TRBV20-1 and TRBJ2-4; D call uncertain. Trimming shortened V by 0 bases and J by 15 bases, and 18 bases separated the two germline ends. Germline CDR1 reads DFQATT; CDR2 reads SNEGSKA (reference sequence). This CDR3 spans 13 amino acids. DNA for the CDR3: TGCAGTGCTAGAGATCCGGGCAGATACGTTGTGTACTTC. It encodes CSARDPGRYVVYF.

The chain combines TRBV6-2 or TRBV6-3 with TRBJ2-3; tentatively, D is TRBD1 or TRBD2 (5 bases each). Germline V gene lookup returns CDR1 MNHEY and CDR2 SVGEGT. V gave up 2 bases and J gave up 4 bases, with 10 bases separating them. The CDR3 has 14 residues. The CDR3 DNA reads as TGTGCCAGCAGTTACGGGGGAGTCGCAGATACGCAGTATTTT. Translated: CASSYGGVADTQYF.

The CDR3 reads CASSLAGRATNEKLFF. The CDR3 DNA reads TGTGCCAGCAGCTTAGCAGGGAGGGCAACTAATGAAAAACTGTTTTTT. V usage is TRBV7-2 and J usage is TRBJ1-4, with unresolved D. The CDR3 runs to 16 residues. V was cut by 0 bases and J by 0 bases, with 8 bases left in between. Germline V lookup: CDR1 SGHTA, CDR2 FQGNSA.